The 6 T cell receptor beta chains given below trace back to one sample, sequenced in a study of beta chain features in type 1 diabetes. Overall study results and limits: People with Type 1 diabetes carried modestly yet significantly shorter TCRB CDR3s in all four CD4+ subsets.

For these TCRs, the target antigens are not known. Expressed TCRB transcripts got sequenced, as all isolated RNA was reverse transcribed. Clones were read by immunoSEQ multiplex PCR, and TCRdb kept only the in-frame ones, dropping some. Found here are a few hundred thousand clones, roughly 13% of them singletons; the top ten hold 0.013% to 0.015%. Sequenced input: naive CD4+ T cells from blood. All receptors derive from a woman between 18 and 29 years old with type 1 diabetes.

The rearrangement uses TRBV7-8 and TRBJ2-5; 9 bases map to TRBD2. This CDR3 has 15 residues. Germline V gene lookup returns CDR1 SGHVS and CDR2 FQNEAQ. Trimming cost V 2 bases and J 0 bases; bases outside gene matches: 1. CDR3 residues: CASSLLAGDQETQYF. In nucleotides, the CDR3 is TGTGCCAGCAGCTTATTAGCGGGAGACCAAGAGACCCAGTACTTC.

The V and J genes are TRBV28 and TRBJ2-3; TRBD1 matches at 7 bases. CDR3 size: 13 residues. Germline loops: CDR1 MDHEN, CDR2 SYDVKM. After removal of 5 bases from V and 1 base from J, the junction contained 0 bases not matched to a gene. The CDR3 reads CASSGTGTDTQYF. DNA for the CDR3: TGTGCCAGCAGTGGGACAGGCACAGATACGCAGTATTTT.

This clone was counted a few times. The J gene is TRBJ1-1, the V gene TRBV2; 7 nucleotides line up with TRBD1. Germline CDR1 is SNHLY and CDR2 is FYNNEI. The length of the CDR3 is 13 residues. V was pared by 2 bases and J by 8 bases, with 5 bases of the junction left unmatched. This CDR3 reads CASSETRQGEAFF. CDR3 sequence (DNA): TGTGCCAGCAGTGAAACCCGACAGGGAGAAGCTTTCTTT.

This chain connects TRBV2 to TRBJ2-2, with TRBD1 matching 7 bases. V shed 5 bases and J 4 bases; nucleotides not matched to a gene: 16. CDR3 length equals 18 residues. The germline CDR1 and CDR2 sequences are SNHLY and FYNNEI. The CDR3 spells CASSYSPGQQRSTGELFF. DNA for the CDR3: TGTGCCAGCAGTTACTCTCCGGGACAGCAGAGGAGCACCGGGGAGCTGTTTTTT. The entire variable domain, with the rest obtained from reference TRBV2 and TRBJ2-2, is as follows: EPEVTQTPSHQVTQMGQEVILRCVPISNHLYFYWYRQILGQKVEFLVSFYNNEISEKSEIFDDQFSVERPDGSNFTLKIRSTKLEDSAMYFCASSYSPGQQRSTGELFFGEGSRLTVL.

In its sample, this clone was seen a few times. The V and J genes are TRBV29-1 and TRBJ2-2; 10 bases fit TRBD2. CDR1 and CDR2 from the germline V gene are SQVTM and ANQGSEA. With V trimmed by 1 base and J by 3 bases, 8 bases remained unmatched. The CDR3 sequence is 17 residues long. The CDR3 loop reads CSVEVGLAGVDTGELFF. CDR3 nucleotide sequence: TGCAGCGTTGAAGTTGGGCTAGCGGGAGTCGACACCGGGGAGCTGTTTTTT.

The chain combines TRBV7-2 with TRBJ2-1; 8 positions agree with TRBD2. Per germline, CDR1 SGHTA and CDR2 FQGNSA. V was clipped by 0 bases and J by 3 bases; unmatched bases: 1. The CDR3 runs to 15 residues. Written as DNA, the CDR3 is TGTGCCAGCAGCTTAGCTAGCGGGGACTACAATGAGCAGTTCTTC. It encodes CASSLASGDYNEQFF.